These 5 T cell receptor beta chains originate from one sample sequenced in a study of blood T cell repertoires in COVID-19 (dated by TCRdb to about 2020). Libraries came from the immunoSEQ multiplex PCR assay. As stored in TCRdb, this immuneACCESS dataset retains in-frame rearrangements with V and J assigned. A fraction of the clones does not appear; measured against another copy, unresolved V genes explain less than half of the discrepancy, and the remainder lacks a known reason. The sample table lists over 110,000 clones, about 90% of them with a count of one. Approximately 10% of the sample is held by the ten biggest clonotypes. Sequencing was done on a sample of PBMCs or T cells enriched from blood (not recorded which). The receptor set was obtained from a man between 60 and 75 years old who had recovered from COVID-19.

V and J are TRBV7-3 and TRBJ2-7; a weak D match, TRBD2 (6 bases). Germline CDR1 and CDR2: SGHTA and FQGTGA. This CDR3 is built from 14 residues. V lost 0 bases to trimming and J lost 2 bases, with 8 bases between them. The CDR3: CASSLTSGPYEQYF. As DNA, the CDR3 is TGTGCCAGCAGCTTAACTAGCGGTCCCTACGAGCAGTACTTC.

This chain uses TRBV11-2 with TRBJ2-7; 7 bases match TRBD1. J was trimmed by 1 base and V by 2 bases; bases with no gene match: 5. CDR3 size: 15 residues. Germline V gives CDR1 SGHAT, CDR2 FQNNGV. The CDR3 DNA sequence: TGTGCCAGCAGCTTAAGGGGGCGAGGGTCCTACGAGCAGTACTTC. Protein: CASSLRGRGSYEQYF. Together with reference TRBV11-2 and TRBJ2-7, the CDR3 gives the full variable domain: EAGVAQSPRYKIIEKRQSVAFWCNPISGHATLYWYQQILGQGPKLLIQFQNNGVVDDSQLPKDRFSAERLKGVDSTLKIQPAKLEDSAVYLCASSLRGRGSYEQYFGPGTRLTVT.

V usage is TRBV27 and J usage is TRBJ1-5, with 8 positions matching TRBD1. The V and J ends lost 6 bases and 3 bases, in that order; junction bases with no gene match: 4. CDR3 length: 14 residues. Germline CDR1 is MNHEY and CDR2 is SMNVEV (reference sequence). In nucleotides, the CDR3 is TGTGCCAGCAGCAAGGACAGGGACAATCAGCCCCAGCATTTT. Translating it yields CASSKDRDNQPQHF.

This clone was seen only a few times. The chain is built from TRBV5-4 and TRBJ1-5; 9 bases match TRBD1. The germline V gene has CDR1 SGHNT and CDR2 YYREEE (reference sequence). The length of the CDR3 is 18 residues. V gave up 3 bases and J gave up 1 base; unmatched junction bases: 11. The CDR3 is CASSYQLGQGGSNQPQHF. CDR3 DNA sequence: TGTGCCAGCAGCTACCAGTTGGGACAGGGAGGAAGCAATCAGCCCCAGCATTTT.

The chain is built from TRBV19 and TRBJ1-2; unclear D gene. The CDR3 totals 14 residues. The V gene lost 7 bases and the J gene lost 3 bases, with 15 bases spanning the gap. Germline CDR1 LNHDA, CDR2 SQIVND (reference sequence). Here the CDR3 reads CASTQNRGYYGYTF. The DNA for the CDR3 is TGTGCCAGTACCCAAAACCGGGGATACTATGGCTACACCTTC.